Following are 4 T cell receptor beta chains from one sample sequenced in a study of vaccination and CD4 T cells after COVID-19. Their target antigens are unknown. The Oncomine TCR Beta short-read assay was what sequenced the DNA obtained from cultured CD4+ T cells. TCRdb independently ran MiXCR on the PCR reads; one entry per CDR3 protein. Among approximately 17,000 distinct CDR3 sequences, about 54% were seen once, and the ten largest hold around 15%. Treatment defined: approximately nine-day PBMC culture with coronavirus spike peptide pools or control peptides (ViraFEST assay). The sequenced material came from CD4+ T cells from blood, cultured in vitro. All receptors come from a human donor who had recovered from COVID-19.

The chain is built from TRBV9 and TRBJ2-2, with TRBD2 matching 9 bases. Germline lookup yields CDR1 SGDLS and CDR2 YYNGEE. There are 16 residues in the CDR3. V was clipped by 0 bases and J by 5 bases; unmatched bases: 5. CDR3 region: CASSVGLAGMTGELFF. The DNA of the CDR3 is TGTGCCAGCAGCGTAGGGCTAGCGGGGATGACCGGGGAGCTGTTTTTT.

The chain combines TRBV2 with TRBJ2-7; 7 bases align to TRBD1. Germline trimming cut 6 bases from V and 0 bases from J; bases unmatched to any gene: 5. CDR1 SNHLY and CDR2 FYNNEI come from the germline V gene. The CDR3 consists of 14 residues. CDR3 sequence: CASRDWDSSYEQYF. The CDR3 DNA reads TGTGCCAGCAGGGATTGGGACAGCTCCTACGAGCAGTACTTC.

The rearrangement joins TRBV20-1 to TRBJ1-1, with D possibly matching TRBD1 (5 bases). Germline CDR1 DFQATT, CDR2 SNEGSKA (reference sequence). The CDR3 loop spans 14 amino acids. Trimming left V 0 bases short and J 1 base short, with 9 bases between. The CDR3 here is CSAREGAGNTEAFF. Here the CDR3 DNA reads TGCAGTGCTAGAGAAGGGGCCGGGAACACTGAAGCTTTCTTT.

This chain joins TRBV2 and TRBJ2-5; D may match TRBD1 or TRBD2 (6 bases each). This CDR3 region has 13 residues. V was cut by 5 bases and J by 5 bases, with 12 bases left in between. CDR1 and CDR2 (germline): SNHLY, FYNNEI. The CDR3 sequence is CASSPDSGETQYF. In DNA form, the CDR3 reads TGTGCCAGCAGTCCGGACAGCGGGGAGACCCAGTACTTC.